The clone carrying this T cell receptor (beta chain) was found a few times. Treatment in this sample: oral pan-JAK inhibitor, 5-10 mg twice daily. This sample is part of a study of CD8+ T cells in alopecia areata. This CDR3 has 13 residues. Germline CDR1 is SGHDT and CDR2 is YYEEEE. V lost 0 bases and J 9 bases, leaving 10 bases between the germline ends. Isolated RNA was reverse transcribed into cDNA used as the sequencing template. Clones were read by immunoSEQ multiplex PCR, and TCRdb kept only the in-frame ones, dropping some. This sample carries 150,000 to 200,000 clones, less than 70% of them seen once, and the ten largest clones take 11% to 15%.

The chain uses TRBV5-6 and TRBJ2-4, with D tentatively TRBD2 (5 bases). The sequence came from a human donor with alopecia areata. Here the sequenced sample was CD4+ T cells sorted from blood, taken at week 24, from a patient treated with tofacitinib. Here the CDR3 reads CASSLVAEGIQYF. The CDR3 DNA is TGTGCCAGCAGCTTGGTGGCCGAGGGCATTCAGTACTTC.